This is a list of T cell receptor beta chains from one sample in a study of lymphopenia after photon versus proton radiotherapy. The repertoire was sequenced with immunoSEQ multiplex PCR; TCRdb's copy has only in-frame clones and lacks some. The sample yields some 41,000 clones, more than 75% seen once. The material was peripheral blood, obtained from a patient treated with photon-based radiotherapy. The receptors here all came from a man between 45 and 60 years old with gastric cancer. The CDR3 runs from the conserved cysteine through the conserved F or W. D genes are given only for firm matches. Expanded clones are given a class, and other clones once, few, many or no size at all.

>NA|NA|TRBV19|TRBJ2-3
CASSIEGVGTDTQYF
TGTGCCAGTAGTATAGAGGGAGTTGGCACAGATACGCAGTATTTT
>TRBD1|NA|TRBV28|TRBJ1-1
CASSTFTGASTEAFF
TGTGCCAGCAGTACCTTCACAGGGGCGTCGACTGAAGCTTTCTTT
>NA|NA|TRBV7-6|TRBJ2-5
CASSPRGREETQYF
TGTGCCAGCAGCCCGAGGGGTCGGGAAGAGACCCAGTACTTC
>NA|once|TRBV6-5|TRBJ1-5
CASSITRGDNQPQHF
TGTGCCAGCAGCATTACTCGGGGGGACAATCAGCCCCAGCATTTT
>NA|NA|TRBV6-5|TRBJ2-3
CASIRAAGRTDTQYF
TGTGCCAGCATACGGGCTGCCGGGCGCACAGATACGCAGTATTTT
>TRBD1|few|TRBV30|TRBJ1-1
CAWSPQKGANTEAFF
TGTGCCTGGAGTCCCCAAAAGGGGGCGAACACTGAAGCTTTCTTT
>NA|NA|TRBV7-9|TRBJ2-7
CASSLGSFYEQYF
TGTGCCAGCAGCTTAGGCAGCTTTTACGAGCAGTACTTC
>NA|NA|TRBV7-9|TRBJ1-2
CASSPGTHYGYTF
TGTGCCAGCAGCCCGGGGACACACTATGGCTACACCTTC
>TRBD2|NA|TRBV9|TRBJ2-7
CASSRWGTSGTYEQYF
TGTGCCAGCAGCAGATGGGGGACTAGCGGAACCTACGAGCAGTACTTC
>NA|NA|TRBV6-1|TRBJ1-1
CASSERSTEAFF
TGTGCCAGCAGTGAACGAAGTACTGAAGCTTTCTTT
>NA|NA|TRBV7-2|TRBJ2-5
CASSLVGGTGETQYF
TGTGCCAGCAGCTTAGTTGGGGGGACGGGAGAGACCCAGTACTTC
>NA|NA|TRBV12-5|TRBJ2-5
CASGLYQETQYF
TGTGCTAGTGGGTTGTACCAAGAGACCCAGTACTTC
>TRBD2|NA|TRBV7-9|TRBJ2-7
CASSSNTGLAGRLYEQYF
TGTGCCAGCAGCTCCAACACCGGACTAGCGGGGCGCCTCTACGAGCAGTACTTC
>NA|NA|TRBV10-3|TRBJ2-7
CAISEPRDVGLEYF
TGTGCCATCAGTGAGCCCCGGGACGTAGGATTGGAGTACTTC
>TRBD2|NA|TRBV29-1|TRBJ2-3
CSVVGLAGYYF
TGCAGCGTCGTTGGACTAGCGGGATATTATTTT
>NA|NA|TRBV29-1|TRBJ2-2
CSVAGTMNTGELFF
TGCAGCGTGGCCGGGACGATGAACACCGGGGAGCTGTTTTTT
>NA|NA|TRBV4-1|TRBJ2-5
CASSQVTAGETQYF
TGCGCCAGCAGCCAAGTGACCGCCGGGGAGACCCAGTACTTC
>NA|NA|TRBV18|TRBJ1-2
CASSPGQRYGGYTF
TGTGCCAGCTCACCAGGACAGCGCTATGGGGGCTACACCTTC
>TRBD1|NA|TRBV19|TRBJ2-6
CASSTDRDSGANVLTF
TGTGCCAGTAGTACCGACAGGGACTCTGGGGCCAACGTCCTGACTTTC
>NA|NA|TRBV7-2|TRBJ2-7
CASSQHNEQYF
TGTGCCAGCAGCCAACACAACGAGCAGTACTTC
>TRBD2|NA|TRBV7-3|TRBJ2-3
CASSPGLAGSTDTQYF
TGTGCCAGCAGCCCCGGACTAGCGGGTAGCACAGATACGCAGTATTTT
>TRBD2|NA|TRBV4-2|TRBJ2-7
CASSRLAASSYEQYF
TGTGCCAGCAGCCGTCTAGCGGCGAGCTCCTACGAGCAGTACTTC
>NA|NA|TRBV7-7|TRBJ2-5
CASSSLAGRGETQYF
TGTGCCAGCAGCTCATTGGCAGGGAGGGGGGAGACCCAGTACTTC
>NA|NA|TRBV15|TRBJ2-7
CATSRDPVGGEQYF
TGTGCCACCAGCAGAGATCCGGTTGGGGGCGAGCAGTACTTC
>TRBD2|NA|TRBV11-3|TRBJ2-1
CASSPGGGRYNEQFF
TGTGCCAGCAGCCCCGGCGGCGGGAGGTACAATGAGCAGTTCTTC
>NA|NA|TRBV6-5|TRBJ1-1
CASSPRDGALGAFF
TGTGCCAGCAGTCCCCGGGATGGTGCACTAGGAGCTTTCTTT
>NA|NA|TRBV14|TRBJ1-1
CASSQDRVKAFF
TGTGCCAGCAGCCAAGACCGGGTTAAAGCTTTCTTT
>NA|NA|TRBV9|TRBJ2-4
CASSPRGGGFTKNIQYF
TGTGCCAGCAGCCCAAGGGGAGGGGGCTTTACCAAAAACATTCAGTACTTC
>TRBD2|NA|TRBV7-6|TRBJ2-2
CASSAAGGPGTGELFF
TGTGCCAGCAGCGCCGCGGGAGGGCCGGGCACCGGGGAGCTGTTTTTT
>TRBD2|NA|TRBV7-9|TRBJ2-7
CASSHRGLASYEQYF
TGTGCCAGCAGTCACCGTGGACTAGCATCCTACGAGCAGTACTTC
>TRBD2|NA|TRBV14|TRBJ2-7
CASSQEKRGDEQYF
TGTGCCAGCAGCCAAGAAAAGCGGGGGGACGAGCAGTACTTC
>NA|NA|TRBV5-6|TRBJ2-7
CASSVLDTARNEQYF
TGTGCCAGCAGCGTTTTGGATACTGCGAGGAACGAGCAGTACTTC
>NA|NA|TRBV11-2|TRBJ2-7
CASSLDGRDIGEQYF
TGTGCCAGCAGCTTAGATGGGCGGGACATTGGTGAGCAGTACTTC
>NA|NA|TRBV11-2|TRBJ1-2
CASSPLGRPYGYTF
TGTGCCAGCAGCCCACTCGGGAGGCCCTATGGCTACACCTTC
>TRBD1|NA|TRBV11-2|TRBJ2-5
CASSLDSQGASGEQYF
TGTGCCAGCAGCTTAGATTCCCAGGGGGCGTCAGGAGAGCAGTACTTC
>NA|NA|TRBV2|TRBJ1-4
CASRRRGTNEKLFF
TGTGCCAGCAGAAGGCGTGGTACTAATGAAAAACTGTTTTTT
>TRBD1|NA|TRBV25-1|TRBJ2-2
CASSGQGNTGELFF
TGTGCCAGCAGTGGACAGGGCAACACCGGGGAGCTGTTTTTT
>NA|few|TRBV28|TRBJ1-1
CASSLDRRNTEAFF
TGTGCCAGCAGTTTAGACAGGAGGAACACTGAAGCTTTCTTT
>TRBD2|NA|TRBV28|TRBJ2-1
CASTTAAGGYNEQFF
TGTGCCAGCACCACTGCAGCGGGGGGGTACAATGAGCAGTTCTTC
>TRBD1|NA|TRBV9|TRBJ2-1
CASSAFVQGANGNEQFF
TGTGCCAGCAGCGCTTTCGTACAGGGGGCAAACGGCAATGAGCAGTTCTTC
>NA|NA|TRBV14|TRBJ2-3
CASSQRTSTDTQYF
TGTGCCAGCAGCCAAAGGACTAGCACAGATACGCAGTATTTT
>NA|NA|TRBV5-1|TRBJ2-1
CASSPSWSYNEQFF
TGCGCCAGCAGCCCGTCCTGGTCTTACAATGAGCAGTTCTTC
>TRBD1|NA|TRBV19|TRBJ2-7
CASRDRGLHEQYF
TGTGCCAGTAGGGACAGGGGGCTCCACGAGCAGTACTTC
>TRBD1|NA|TRBV30|TRBJ1-6
CAWSLAGGIYNSPLHF
TGTGCCTGGAGTTTGGCAGGGGGTATCTATAATTCACCCCTCCACTTT
>TRBD1|NA|TRBV4-1|TRBJ1-2
CASSQPTGENYGYTF
TGCGCCAGCAGCCAACCGACAGGGGAAAACTATGGCTACACCTTC
>NA|NA|TRBV2|TRBJ2-6
CASSGGVGANVLTF
TGTGCCAGCAGTGGAGGGGTTGGGGCCAACGTCCTGACTTTC
>NA|few|TRBV9|TRBJ2-3
CASSPPGAQNTDTQYF
TGTGCCAGCAGCCCCCCGGGAGCCCAGAACACAGATACGCAGTATTTT
>NA|NA|TRBV29-1|TRBJ2-7
CSVRQGNHEQYF
TGCAGCGTTCGGCAGGGGAACCACGAGCAGTACTTC
>TRBD2|NA|TRBV7-2|TRBJ2-1
CASSLAHSTSGDNEQFF
TGTGCCAGCAGCTTAGCGCATTCGACTAGCGGGGACAATGAGCAGTTCTTC
>NA|few|TRBV4-1|TRBJ1-2
CASSQDRGLRTAGGDGYTF
TGCGCCAGCAGCCAAGATCGGGGACTTCGGACGGCAGGCGGTGATGGCTACACCTTC
>NA|NA|TRBV27|TRBJ1-1
CASSTSGFYTEAFF
TGTGCCAGCAGCACTAGTGGGTTCTACACTGAAGCTTTCTTT
>NA|NA|TRBV10-2|TRBJ2-7
CASSEPFGYDSSYEQYF
TGCGCCAGCAGTGAGCCCTTTGGCTACGACAGCTCCTACGAGCAGTACTTC
>TRBD1|NA|TRBV5-1|TRBJ1-4
CASSKTGGSTNEKLFF
TGCGCCAGCAGCAAGACAGGGGGCTCAACTAATGAAAAACTGTTTTTT
>TRBD1|NA|TRBV7-8|TRBJ2-1
CAGQDRGYNEQFF
TGTGCGGGGCAGGACAGGGGCTACAATGAGCAGTTCTTC
>NA|few|TRBV7-6|TRBJ2-6
CASSLEGSGANVLTF
TGTGCCAGCAGCTTAGAAGGGTCTGGGGCCAACGTCCTGACTTTC
>NA|NA|TRBV6-1|TRBJ1-1
CASSRWGVRAFF
TGTGCCAGCAGTCGGTGGGGGGTTAGGGCTTTCTTT
>TRBD1|NA|TRBV2|TRBJ1-1
CASRTGGWTEAFF
TGTGCCAGCAGAACAGGGGGGTGGACTGAAGCTTTCTTT
>NA|NA|TRBV27|TRBJ1-3
CASRGLSGNTIYF
TGTGCCAGCAGGGGCCTCTCTGGAAACACCATATATTTT
>TRBD1|NA|TRBV27|TRBJ2-1
CASSRDSSYNEQFF
TGTGCCAGCAGTCGGGACAGCTCCTACAATGAGCAGTTCTTC